Listed below are T cell receptor beta chains from one sample, sequenced in a study of blood T cells in healthy people across ages. From the 5' RACE reads, TCRdb called clonotypes with MiXCR, one entry per CDR3 protein. Among around 990,000 distinct CDR3 sequences, approximately 26% were seen once, and the ten largest hold 0.65% to 0.95%. This sample was also put to use in a study of T cells of mothers and their children.

Sequencing was performed on blood. These receptors were collected from a girl between 2 and 10 years old in good health. The CDR3 runs from the conserved cysteine through the conserved F or W. The order of the fields is D gene, V gene, CDR3 protein. A D gene is named only where the DNA matches it firmly.

. TRBV20-1 CSARGASRDIQYF
. TRBV20-1 CSARDTERGQYF
. TRBV6-5 CASKGGKETQYF
. TRBV9 CASSKPGNEKLFF
. TRBV6-5 CASSYLGHHQETQYF
. TRBV7-6 CASRDLDSAYEQYF
TRBD1 TRBV27 CASSTTGQGTYEQYF
. TRBV10-3 CAISKDSEETQYF
. TRBV20-1 CSARDQGSNIQYF
TRBD1 TRBV28 CASSLPTGVNQPQHF
TRBD1 TRBV2 CASSEARTGISEQFF
. TRBV6-1 CASSDGGPSYEQYF
. TRBV28 CASGPGAAQKLVDTQYF
TRBD1 TRBV28 CASRSPGTGTEQYF
. TRBV7-9 CASSAPDGSPYNSPLHF
TRBD1 TRBV12-3/TRBV12-4 CASIEAGTGVHEQYF
. TRBV12-5 CASGSATGRSYEQYF
. TRBV6-1 CASTLTRTSNIQYF
TRBD1 TRBV7-9 CASSSDRDRGRQPQHF
TRBD1 TRBV20-1 CSARGQGTGELFF
. TRBV29-1 CSVADGNEKLFF
. TRBV19 CASRKTRNTEAFF
. TRBV12-3/TRBV12-4 CASSLGSLGGYTF
. TRBV29-1 CSVEPGTSHNNEQFF
. TRBV20-1 CSATQGRGGDEQFF
. TRBV7-2 CASTPTGFSGYGYTF
. TRBV24-1 CATRGSGNNEQFF
TRBD2 TRBV5-1 CASSRFGLAYQETQYF
. TRBV7-2 CASSPLPLVQETQYF